This T cell receptor beta chain was obtained from a study of vaccination effects on CD4 cells after COVID-19. Upon completion of under eleven days in culture, CD4+ T cells were isolated. All study participants received two doses of BNT162b2 or mRNA-1273 vaccine. A word on this clone: Its antigen remains unknown.

Germline V gene data show CDR1 as LGHDT and CDR2 as YNNKEL (reference sequence). V lost 0 bases and J lost 5, with 5 bases in between. The CDR3 has 13 residues. Only in-frame clones appear in the TCRdb table, and some are missing; sequencing was by immunoSEQ multiplex PCR. The sample carries about 73,000 clones, roughly 73% recorded once. The receptor comes from a human donor who received a COVID-19 vaccine. This chain connects TRBV3-1 (or the pseudogene TRBV3-2) to TRBJ2-4; D call uncertain. This specimen consisted of CD4+ T cells from PBMCs cultured without peptide, obtained after COVID-19 vaccination. The CDR3 spells CASSQESENIQYF. In DNA form, the CDR3 reads TGTGCCAGCAGCCAAGAATCAGAAAACATTCAGTACTTC.